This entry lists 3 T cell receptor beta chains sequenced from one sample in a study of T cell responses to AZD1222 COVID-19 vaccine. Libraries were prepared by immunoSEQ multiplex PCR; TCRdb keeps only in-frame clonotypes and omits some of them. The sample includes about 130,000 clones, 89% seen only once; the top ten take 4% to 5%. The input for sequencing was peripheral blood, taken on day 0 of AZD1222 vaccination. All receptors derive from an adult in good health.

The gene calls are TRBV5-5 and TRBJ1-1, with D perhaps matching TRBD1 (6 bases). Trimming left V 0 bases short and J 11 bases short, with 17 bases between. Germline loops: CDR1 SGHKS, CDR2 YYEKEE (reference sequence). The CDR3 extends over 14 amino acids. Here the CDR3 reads CASSLEGGSMQAFF. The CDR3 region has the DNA TGTGCCAGCAGCTTGGAGGGGGGCTCTATGCAGGCTTTCTTT.

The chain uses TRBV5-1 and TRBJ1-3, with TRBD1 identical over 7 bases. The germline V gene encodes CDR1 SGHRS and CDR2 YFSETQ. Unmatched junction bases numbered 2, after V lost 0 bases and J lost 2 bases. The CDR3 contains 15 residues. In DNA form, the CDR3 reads TGCGCCAGCAGCTTGGATACAGGGGCTGGAAACACCATATATTTT. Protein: CASSLDTGAGNTIYF.

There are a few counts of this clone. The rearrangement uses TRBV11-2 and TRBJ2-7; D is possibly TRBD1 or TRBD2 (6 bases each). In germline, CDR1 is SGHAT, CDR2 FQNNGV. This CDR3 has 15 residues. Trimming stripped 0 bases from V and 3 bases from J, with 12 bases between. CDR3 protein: CASSLDPGANYEQYF. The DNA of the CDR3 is TGTGCCAGCAGCTTAGATCCGGGGGCGAACTACGAGCAGTACTTC.